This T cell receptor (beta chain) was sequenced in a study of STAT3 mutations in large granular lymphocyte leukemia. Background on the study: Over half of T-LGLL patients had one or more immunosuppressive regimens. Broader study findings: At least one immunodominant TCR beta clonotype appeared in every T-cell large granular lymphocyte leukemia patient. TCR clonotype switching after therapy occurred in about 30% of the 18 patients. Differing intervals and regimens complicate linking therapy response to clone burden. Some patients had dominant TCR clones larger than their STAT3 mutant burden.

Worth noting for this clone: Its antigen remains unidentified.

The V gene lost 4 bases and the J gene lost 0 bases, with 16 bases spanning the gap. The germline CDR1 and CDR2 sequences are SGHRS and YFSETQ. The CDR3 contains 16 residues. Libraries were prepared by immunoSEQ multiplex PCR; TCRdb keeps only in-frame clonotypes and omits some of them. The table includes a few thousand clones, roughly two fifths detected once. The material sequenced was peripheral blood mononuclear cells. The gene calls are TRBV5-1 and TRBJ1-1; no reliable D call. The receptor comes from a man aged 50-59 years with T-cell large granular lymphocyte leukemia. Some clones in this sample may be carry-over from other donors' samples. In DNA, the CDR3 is TGCGCCAGCAGCCCGCGGATCCTCCTGCTGAACACTGAAGCTTTCTTT. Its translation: CASSPRILLLNTEAFF.